The entry below describes one T cell receptor beta chain. Its target is unknown. Measured with immunoSEQ multiplex PCR; TCRdb has only the in-frame clones, and not every one. The sample yields 150,000 to 200,000 clones, around 90% seen once. The sample belongs to a study of T cell responses to AZD1222 COVID-19 vaccine. Whole-study findings and limits: White British people made up most donors, females outnumbered males, and clonal diversity was possibly underestimated. None of the repertoires were sampled until the peak T cell response had passed.

Trimming shortened V by 4 bases and J by 3 bases, and 14 bases separated the two germline ends. The CDR3 covers 15 residues. CDR1 is MNHEY, CDR2 SMNVEV, per germline (reference sequence). The receptor comes from an adult who received the MenACWY meningococcal vaccine as a control. V gene TRBV27 combines with J gene TRBJ2-3; D may be TRBD2 (6 bases). Here the sequenced sample was peripheral blood, taken 28 days after the second dose of the MenACWY control vaccine. Written as DNA, the CDR3 is TGTGCCAGCAGTTCCTCGGGGGAAGAAACAGATACGCAGTATTTT. Protein product: CASSSSGEETDTQYF.